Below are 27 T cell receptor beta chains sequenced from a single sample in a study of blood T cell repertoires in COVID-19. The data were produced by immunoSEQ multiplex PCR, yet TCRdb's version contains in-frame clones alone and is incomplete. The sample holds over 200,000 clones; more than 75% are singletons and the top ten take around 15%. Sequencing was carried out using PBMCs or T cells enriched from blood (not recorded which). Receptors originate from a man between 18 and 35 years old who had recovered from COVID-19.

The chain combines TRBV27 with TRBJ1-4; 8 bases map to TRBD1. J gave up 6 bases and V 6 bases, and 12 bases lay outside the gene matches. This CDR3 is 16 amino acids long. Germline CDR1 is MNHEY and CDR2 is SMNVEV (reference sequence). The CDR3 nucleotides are TGTGCCAGCAGCGGAGACCCCAGGGGGCAGTATGAAAAACTGTTTTTT. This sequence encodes CASSGDPRGQYEKLFF.

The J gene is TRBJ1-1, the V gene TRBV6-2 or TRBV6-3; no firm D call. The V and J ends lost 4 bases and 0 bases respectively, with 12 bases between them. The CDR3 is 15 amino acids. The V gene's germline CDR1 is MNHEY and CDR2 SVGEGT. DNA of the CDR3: TGTGCCAGCAGTTTGGGCAGACCTTTGAACACTGAAGCTTTCTTT. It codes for CASSLGRPLNTEAFF.

CDR3 protein: CASSIDGQSSQHF. The CDR3 nucleotides are TGTGCCAGTAGTATAGATGGACAGTCATCCCAGCATTTT. The V gene is TRBV19, the J gene TRBJ1-5; TRBD1 is a possible D gene (6 bases). Germline assignment: CDR1 LNHDA and CDR2 SQIVND (reference sequence). This CDR3 contains 13 residues. Deletions cut 0 bases from V and 11 bases from J, with 11 bases between.

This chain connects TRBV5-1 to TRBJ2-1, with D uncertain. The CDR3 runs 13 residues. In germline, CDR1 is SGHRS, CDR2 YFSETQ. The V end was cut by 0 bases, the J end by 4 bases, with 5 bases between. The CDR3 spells CASSLDSYNEQFF. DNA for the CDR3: TGCGCCAGCAGCTTGGACAGTTACAATGAGCAGTTCTTC.

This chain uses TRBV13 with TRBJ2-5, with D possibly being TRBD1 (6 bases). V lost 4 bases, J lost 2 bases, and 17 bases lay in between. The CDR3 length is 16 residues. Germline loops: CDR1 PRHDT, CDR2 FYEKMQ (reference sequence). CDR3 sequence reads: CASSSFPSDSQETQYF. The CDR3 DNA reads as TGTGCCAGCAGCTCCTTTCCCTCGGACAGTCAAGAGACCCAGTACTTC.

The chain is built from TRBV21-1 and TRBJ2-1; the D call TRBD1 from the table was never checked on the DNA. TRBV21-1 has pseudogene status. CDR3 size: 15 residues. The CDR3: CASSTQGASYNEQFF. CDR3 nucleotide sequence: TGTGCCAGCAGCACACAGGGGGCCTCCTACAATGAGCAGTTCTTC.

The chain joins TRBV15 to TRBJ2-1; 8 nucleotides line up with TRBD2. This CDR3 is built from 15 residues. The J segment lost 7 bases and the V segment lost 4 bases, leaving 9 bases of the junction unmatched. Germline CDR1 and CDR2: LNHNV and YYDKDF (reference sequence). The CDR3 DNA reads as TGTGCCACCAGCAAGGGCCAGCGGGAGTATAATGAGCAGTTCTTC. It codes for CATSKGQREYNEQFF.

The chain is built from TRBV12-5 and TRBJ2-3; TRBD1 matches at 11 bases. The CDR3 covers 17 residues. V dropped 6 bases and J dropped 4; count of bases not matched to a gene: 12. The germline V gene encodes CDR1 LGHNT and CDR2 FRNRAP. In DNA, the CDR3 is TGTGCTAGTGGCCCGGTTGGCCGGGACAGGGGGTCAGATACGCAGTATTTT. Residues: CASGPVGRDRGSDTQYF.

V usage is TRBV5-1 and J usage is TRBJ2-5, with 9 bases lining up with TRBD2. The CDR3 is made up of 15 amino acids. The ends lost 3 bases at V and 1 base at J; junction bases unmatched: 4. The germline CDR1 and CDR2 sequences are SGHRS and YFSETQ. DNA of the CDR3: TGCGCCAGCAGCTCGGCGACTAGCGGCCAAGAGACCCAGTACTTC. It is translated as CASSSATSGQETQYF.

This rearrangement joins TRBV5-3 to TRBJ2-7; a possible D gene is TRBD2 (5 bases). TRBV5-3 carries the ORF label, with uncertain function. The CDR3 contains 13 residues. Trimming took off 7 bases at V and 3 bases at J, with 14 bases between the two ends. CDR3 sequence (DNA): TGTGCCAGAGAGTTTTCCGGACTCTACGAGCAGTACTTC. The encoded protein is CAREFSGLYEQYF.

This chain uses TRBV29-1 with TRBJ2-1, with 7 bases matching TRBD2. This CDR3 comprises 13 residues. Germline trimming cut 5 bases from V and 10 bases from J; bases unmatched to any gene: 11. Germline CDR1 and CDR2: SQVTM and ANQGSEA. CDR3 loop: CSVTVGGRREQFF. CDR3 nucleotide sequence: TGCAGCGTTACCGTCGGCGGGAGACGAGAGCAGTTCTTC.

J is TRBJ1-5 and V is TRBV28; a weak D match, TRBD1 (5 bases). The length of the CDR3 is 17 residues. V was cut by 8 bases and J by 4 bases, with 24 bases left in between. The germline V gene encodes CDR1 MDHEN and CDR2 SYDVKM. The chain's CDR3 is CASQIGGLRQMNQPQHF. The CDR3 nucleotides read TGTGCCAGCCAAATCGGGGGGTTGAGACAGATGAATCAGCCCCAGCATTTT.

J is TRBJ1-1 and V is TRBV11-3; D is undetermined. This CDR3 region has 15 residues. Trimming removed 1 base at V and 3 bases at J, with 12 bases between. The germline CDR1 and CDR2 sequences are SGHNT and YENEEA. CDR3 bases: TGTGCCAGCAGCTTAGGCGGCTTTACGCACACTGAAGCTTTCTTT. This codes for CASSLGGFTHTEAFF.

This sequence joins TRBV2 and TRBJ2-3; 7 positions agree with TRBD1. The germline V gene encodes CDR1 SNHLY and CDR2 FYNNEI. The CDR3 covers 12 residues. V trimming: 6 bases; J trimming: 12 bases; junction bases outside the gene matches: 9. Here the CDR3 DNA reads TGTGCCAGCAGACGCACAGGGGCCCACCAGTATTTT. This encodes CASRRTGAHQYF.

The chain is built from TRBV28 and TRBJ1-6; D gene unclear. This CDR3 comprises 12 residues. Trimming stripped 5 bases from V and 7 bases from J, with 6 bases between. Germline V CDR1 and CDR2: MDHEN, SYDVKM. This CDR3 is CASSGPNSPLHF. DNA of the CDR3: TGTGCCAGCAGTGGCCCGAATTCACCCCTCCACTTT.

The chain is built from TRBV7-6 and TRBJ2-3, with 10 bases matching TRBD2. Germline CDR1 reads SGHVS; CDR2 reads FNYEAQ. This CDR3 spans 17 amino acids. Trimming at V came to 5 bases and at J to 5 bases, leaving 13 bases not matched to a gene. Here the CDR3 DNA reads TGTGCCAGCAGCCGAACCAACCTAGCGGGAGTAGGAGATACGCAGTATTTT. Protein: CASSRTNLAGVGDTQYF.

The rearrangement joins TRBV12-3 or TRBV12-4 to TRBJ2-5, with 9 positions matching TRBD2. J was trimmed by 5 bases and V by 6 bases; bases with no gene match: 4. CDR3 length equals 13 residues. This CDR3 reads CASRSSGTETQYF. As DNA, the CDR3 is TGTGCCAGCAGGTCTAGCGGGACCGAGACCCAGTACTTC.

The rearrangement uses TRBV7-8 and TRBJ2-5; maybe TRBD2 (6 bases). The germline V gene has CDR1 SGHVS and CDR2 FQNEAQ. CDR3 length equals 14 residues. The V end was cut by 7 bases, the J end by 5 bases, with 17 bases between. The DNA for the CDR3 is TGTGCCAGCAATTACGGCGGGGTACGGGAGACCCAGTACTTC. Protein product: CASNYGGVRETQYF.

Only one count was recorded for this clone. The CDR3 nucleotides are TGTGCTAGTGGTTTAGGGGGGAGACAGGGGAGCACCGGGGAGCTGTTTTTT. Translating it yields CASGLGGRQGSTGELFF. The J gene is TRBJ2-2, the V gene TRBV12-5; the match to TRBD1 covers 8 bases. Germline V gives CDR1 LGHNT, CDR2 FRNRAP. The CDR3 sequence is 17 residues long. The V and J ends lost 3 bases and 4 bases, in that order; junction bases with no gene match: 10.

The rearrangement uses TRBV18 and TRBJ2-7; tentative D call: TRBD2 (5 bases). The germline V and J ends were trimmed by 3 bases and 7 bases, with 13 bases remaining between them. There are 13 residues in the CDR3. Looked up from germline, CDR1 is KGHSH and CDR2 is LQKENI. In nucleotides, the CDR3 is TGTGCCAGCTCACCTGCGAGTGGCGGGGAGCAGTACTTC. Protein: CASSPASGGEQYF.

The CDR3 here is CASSSDRIYGYTF. DNA of the CDR3: TGTGCCAGCAGTTCCGACAGGATTTATGGCTACACCTTC. The V call is TRBV27, the J call TRBJ1-2; D may be TRBD1 (6 bases). The germline gives CDR1 MNHEY, CDR2 SMNVEV (reference sequence). V was trimmed by 4 bases and J by 5 bases, leaving 11 bases between them. The CDR3 loop spans 13 amino acids.

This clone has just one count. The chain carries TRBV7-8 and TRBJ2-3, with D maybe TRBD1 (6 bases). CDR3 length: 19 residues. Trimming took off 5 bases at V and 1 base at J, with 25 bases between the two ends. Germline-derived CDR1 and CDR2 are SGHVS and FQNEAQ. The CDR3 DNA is TGTGCCAGCAGCCCGAGACAGGAGGACTGGAGATACGGCACAGATACGCAGTATTTT. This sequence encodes CASSPRQEDWRYGTDTQYF.

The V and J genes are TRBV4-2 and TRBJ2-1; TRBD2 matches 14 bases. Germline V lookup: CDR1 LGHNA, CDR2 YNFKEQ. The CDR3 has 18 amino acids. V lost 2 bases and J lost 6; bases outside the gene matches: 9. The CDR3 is CASSQTGTSGGLANEQFF. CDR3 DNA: TGTGCCAGCAGCCAAACCGGGACTAGCGGGGGCTTGGCCAATGAGCAGTTCTTC.

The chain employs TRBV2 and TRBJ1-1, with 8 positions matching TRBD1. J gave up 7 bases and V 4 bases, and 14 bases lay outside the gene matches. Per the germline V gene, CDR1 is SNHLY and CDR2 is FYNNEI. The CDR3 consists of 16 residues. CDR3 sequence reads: CASSGDGQGRDGEAFF. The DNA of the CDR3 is TGTGCCAGCAGTGGTGATGGACAGGGCAGGGACGGTGAAGCTTTCTTT.

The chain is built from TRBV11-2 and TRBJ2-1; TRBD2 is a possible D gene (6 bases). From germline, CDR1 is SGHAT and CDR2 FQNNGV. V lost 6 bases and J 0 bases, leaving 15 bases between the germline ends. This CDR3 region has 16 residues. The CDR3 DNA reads TGTGCCAGCAGACCCTCGGGAGCCAGCTCCTACAATGAGCAGTTCTTC. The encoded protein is CASRPSGASSYNEQFF.

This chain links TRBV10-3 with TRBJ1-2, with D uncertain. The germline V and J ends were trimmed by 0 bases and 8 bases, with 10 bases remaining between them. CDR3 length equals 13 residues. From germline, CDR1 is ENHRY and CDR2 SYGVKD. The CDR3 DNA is TGTGCCATCAGTGAGTCAAGAGGGAGGGGCTACACCTTC. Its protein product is CAISESRGRGYTF.

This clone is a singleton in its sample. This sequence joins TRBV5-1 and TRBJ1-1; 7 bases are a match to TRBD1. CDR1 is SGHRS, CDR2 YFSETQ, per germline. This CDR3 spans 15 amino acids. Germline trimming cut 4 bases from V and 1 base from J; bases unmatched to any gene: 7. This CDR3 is CASSPGQPGNTEAFF. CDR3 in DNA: TGCGCCAGCAGCCCGGGACAGCCCGGGAACACTGAAGCTTTCTTT.